This T cell receptor (beta chain) was observed in a study of shared clonotypes between healthy human individuals. Produced via immunoSEQ multiplex PCR; TCRdb's table is partial and in-frame only. The repertoire holds 850,000 to 1,100,000 clones, with around 77% as singletons. This CDR3 is built from 19 residues. The chain has TRBV21-1 and TRBJ1-1; no DNA check was done on the table's D call, TRBD1. TRBV21-1 is classified as a pseudogene. This receptor was taken from a man younger than 35 in good health. Some clones in this sample may be carry-over from other donors' samples. Sequencing was carried out using memory CD4+ T cells from PBMCs. The subset is: CD45RA-negative fraction. CDR3 sequence reads: CASSKAFAATTVMNTEAFF. CDR3 sequence (DNA): TGTGCCAGCAGCAAAGCCTTCGCGGCCACGACAGTAATGAACACTGAAGCTTTCTTT.